A selection of T cell receptor beta chains follows, all from one sample in a study of T cells in Graves' hyperthyroidism and ophthalmopathy. TCRdb fed the multiplex PCR reads into MiXCR, producing one record per CDR3 protein. The repertoire holds 550,000 to 850,000 distinct CDR3 sequences, with 15% to 20% as singletons. Sequenced input: blood. These receptors originate from a woman aged 45-59 years with Graves' hyperthyroidism that later progressed to Graves' ophthalmopathy. Both conserved end residues are part of each CDR3. D genes are given only for firm matches. Where a row states a size, it is once, few, many or the class of an expanded clone; other rows omit it.

.,TRBJ2-2,TRBV5-1,.,TGCGCCAGCAGCTTCGAAGGTCCCCGATCCGGGGAGCTGTTTTTT,CASSFEGPRSGELFF
.,TRBJ1-5,TRBV12-5,TRBD1,TGTGCTAGTGGGTCAGGGGGAAATCAGCCCCAGCATTTT,CASGSGGNQPQHF
few,TRBJ1-6,TRBV28,.,TGTGCCAGCAGTTTACTGTCAGGAGCTAATTCACCCCTCCACTTT,CASSLLSGANSPLHF
few,TRBJ2-7,TRBV20-1,.,TGCAGTGCGGACAAGAAAGGGGTAATCTACGAGCAGTACTTC,CSADKKGVIYEQYF
.,TRBJ2-1,TRBV5-1,TRBD1,TGCGCCAGCAGCGAGGGACAGAACAATGAGCAGTTCTTC,CASSEGQNNEQFF
.,TRBJ1-1,TRBV5-1,.,TGCGCCAGCATAATCCCGGGGGGCCTTCGGGACACTGAAGCTTTCTTT,CASIIPGGLRDTEAFF
.,TRBJ2-7,TRBV20-1,TRBD1,TGCAGTGCTGCGTTGGAGGGACAGGCTGACCGAGAGCAGTACTTC,CSAALEGQADREQYF
many,TRBJ2-4,TRBV20-1,TRBD1,TGCAGTGGCATGCTCCGGGACAGGGAGCGCATTCAGTACTTC,CSGMLRDRERIQYF
many,TRBJ1-6,TRBV20-1,.,TGCAGTGCTAGAGACCCACAGGGATATAATTCACCCCTCCACTTT,CSARDPQGYNSPLHF
many,TRBJ2-5,TRBV7-6,.,TGTGCCAGCAGCCGCCAGAAACAGGGGAGGCAAGAGACCCAGTACTTC,CASSRQKQGRQETQYF
few,TRBJ1-1,TRBV7-3,.,TGTGCCAGCAGCTCAGGTTGGGAGAACACTGAAGCTTTCTTT,CASSSGWENTEAFF
.,TRBJ2-5,TRBV28,.,TGTGCCACCACTGGGGGAGACACACTTCAAGTGACCCAGTACTTC,CATTGGDTLQVTQYF
.,TRBJ1-2,TRBV6-6,.,TGTGCCAGCAGTTACTCTCAGGGTGGCTACACCTTC,CASSYSQGGYTF
few,TRBJ2-2,TRBV11-1,.,TGTGCCAGCAGCTCGCTCAGGGTTGCGAACACCGGGGAGCTGTTTTTT,CASSSLRVANTGELFF
.,TRBJ2-5,TRBV24-1,TRBD1,TGTGCCACCAGTGACTCAACAGGGGCCCAAGAGACCCAGTACTTC,CATSDSTGAQETQYF
few,TRBJ2-6,TRBV15,.,TGTGCCACCAGCAGAGCTCGGGTCTCTGGGGCCAACGTCCTGACTTTC,CATSRARVSGANVLTF
few,TRBJ1-2,TRBV2,TRBD1,TGTGCCAGCAGTGGGGGACAGGGGGTCCCTAACACCTTC,CASSGGQGVPNTF
few,TRBJ2-5,TRBV2,TRBD1,TGTGCCAGCAAGACAGGGTTGGAGGAGACCCAGTACTTC,CASKTGLEETQYF
few,TRBJ2-5,TRBV20-1,TRBD1,TGCAGTGCTGCACCGAGACAGGGCAAAAGAGAGACCCAGTACTTC,CSAAPRQGKRETQYF
.,TRBJ1-1,TRBV11-2,.,TGTGCCAGCAGCTTAGGGGGGGGTAGGAAGAACACTGAAGCTTTCTTT,CASSLGGGRKNTEAFF
.,TRBJ2-6,TRBV20-1,TRBD1,TGCAGTGCCCGGGACAGGGGCGCGGGAGGGGCCAACGTCCTGACTTTC,CSARDRGAGGANVLTF
few,TRBJ1-2,TRBV20-1,TRBD1,TGCAGTGCTAGTGGGGACAGACCTAACTATGGCTACACCTTC,CSASGDRPNYGYTF
.,TRBJ1-1,TRBV7-9,.,TGTGCCAGCAGCCCCTCCAGGGGTGAGAACACTGAAGCTTTCTTT,CASSPSRGENTEAFF
few,TRBJ1-1,TRBV6-5,.,TGTGCCAGCAGTTCGCCCAACATGAACACTGAAGCTTTCTTT,CASSSPNMNTEAFF
many,TRBJ2-3,TRBV12-3/TRBV12-4,.,TGTGCCAGCACGGACGGACCTTCTAGCACAGATACGCAGTATTTT,CASTDGPSSTDTQYF
many,TRBJ2-4,TRBV7-9,TRBD1,TGTGCCAGCAGCTTCGGACAGGGGGGAAACATTCAGTACTTC,CASSFGQGGNIQYF
.,TRBJ2-5,TRBV10-3,.,TGTGCCGCACAGGGTTCGGAGACCCAGTACTTC,CAAQGSETQYF
once,TRBJ1-1,TRBV19,.,TGTGCCAGTAGTATCGAGCGCCCTGAAGCTTTCTTT,CASSIERPEAFF
many,TRBJ1-5,TRBV27,.,TGTGCCAGCAGTTTACAGGGACTCAATCAGCCCCAGCATTTT,CASSLQGLNQPQHF